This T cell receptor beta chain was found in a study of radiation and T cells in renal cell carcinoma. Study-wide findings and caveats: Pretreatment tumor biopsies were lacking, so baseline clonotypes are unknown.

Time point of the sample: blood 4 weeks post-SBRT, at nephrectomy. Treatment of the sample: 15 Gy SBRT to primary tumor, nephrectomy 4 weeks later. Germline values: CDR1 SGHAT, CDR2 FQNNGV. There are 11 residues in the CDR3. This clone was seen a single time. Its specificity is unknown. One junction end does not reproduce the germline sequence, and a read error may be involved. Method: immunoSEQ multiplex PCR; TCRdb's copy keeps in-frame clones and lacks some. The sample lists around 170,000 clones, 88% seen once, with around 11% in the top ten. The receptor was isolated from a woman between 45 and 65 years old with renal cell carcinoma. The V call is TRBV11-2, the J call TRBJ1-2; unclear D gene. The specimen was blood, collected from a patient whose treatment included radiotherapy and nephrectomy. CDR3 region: CASSLSQQPQF. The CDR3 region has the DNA TGTGCCAGCAGCTTATCCCAGCAGCCACAGTTC.